This TCR beta chain emerged from a study of lung T cells in sarcoidosis with Löfgren's syndrome. For this clonotype: Its antigen is currently unknown.

V was clipped by 7 bases and J by 1 base, with 7 bases between them. CDR3 size: 13 residues. TCRdb re-called the reads with MiXCR, one entry per CDR3 protein. Seen here are fewer than 80,000 distinct CDR3 sequences, about 20% observed once, and the top ten hold 2% to 2.5%. Overall study findings and caveats: The most expanded V genes in Löfgren's patients were reportedly TRAV12-1 and TRBV2. Multiple Löfgren's syndrome patients reportedly shared TRAV12-1 and TRBV2 CDR3 motifs.

This TCR derives from a human donor with sarcoidosis (Löfgren's syndrome or another form), or a control subject (not recorded which). Sequencing used CD4+ T cells from PBMCs. The chain uses TRBV12-3 or TRBV12-4 and TRBJ2-2, with a weak D call TRBD1 (6 bases). CDR3 amino acids: CASKDRNTGELFF. The CDR3 DNA sequence: TGTGCCAGCAAGGACAGGAACACCGGGGAGCTGTTTTTT.